This T cell receptor (beta chain) derives from a study of blood T cell repertoires in COVID-19. The overall study: Samples taken during acute and convalescent COVID-19 were collected in the United States, Italy and Spain. The cDNA or gDNA used as material had been derived from T cells, B-cell-depleted T cells, or PBMCs.

As processed by the authors: Scientists estimated how many nucleated cells there were by amplifying reference gene primers. Produced via immunoSEQ multiplex PCR; TCRdb's table is partial and in-frame only. For V, J and clone size, that table is used; D and trimming come from the DNA. The table has around 150,000 clones, under 90% seen once. This clone was detected once. The sequencing input was peripheral blood. The clonotype comes from an elderly woman with acute or convalescent COVID-19.

For the CDR3, the DNA is TGCGCCAGCAGACCCGACTCCGGGAATTCGAACACTGAAGCTTTCTTT. This gives the protein CASRPDSGNSNTEAFF. The chain employs TRBV5-1 and TRBJ1-1; no firm D call. Deletions cut 5 bases from V and 1 base from J, with 18 bases between. The germline V gene has CDR1 SGHRS and CDR2 YFSETQ. The CDR3 has 16 residues.